This TCR beta chain was profiled in a study of read filtering for tumor transcriptome and immune sequencing. About the study: Patients were 17 male and some 13 female, mean age approximately 70 years, range about 40 to 85. Transcriptome libraries were built from DNase-treated RNA. Points from the study as a whole: Single-read clonotypes: about 81.9% of IR-seq clonotypes (around 3.5% of reads), roughly 73% of RNA-seq clonotypes (roughly 43% of reads). RNA-seq captured clonotypes less deeply and reliably than IR-seq.

At least ten counts were recorded for this clonotype. Its cognate antigen is unknown. The CDR3 is made up of 16 amino acids. V lost 5 bases, J lost 7 bases, and 13 bases stayed unmatched. The V gene's germline CDR1 is SGHTA and CDR2 FQGNSA. Molecular barcoded adaptors covering alpha/delta and beta/gamma chains were used on 400 to 450 ng RNA. Each CDR3 protein gets one entry after TCRdb re-called the reads with MiXCR. The table lists about 61,000 distinct CDR3 sequences, 15% to 25% of them singletons. This chain links TRBV7-2 with TRBJ2-1; 8 bases line up with TRBD2. Material: a population of CD138-negative cells sorted from bone marrow. The sequence came from a donor over 35 with multiple myeloma. This CDR3 reads CASSRGGTRSTNEQFF. Written as DNA, the CDR3 is TGTGCCAGCAGCCGGGGGGGGACCCGATCCACTAATGAGCAGTTCTTC.